This T cell receptor (beta chain) was sequenced in a study of blood T cell repertoires in COVID-19. About the study: The cDNA or gDNA used as material had been derived from T cells, B-cell-depleted T cells, or PBMCs.

Points on this clone: At one boundary the junction diverges from the germline segment, which might be a read error.

Clones were read by immunoSEQ multiplex PCR, and TCRdb kept only the in-frame ones, dropping some. The sample lists 200,000 to 250,000 clones, roughly 86% seen once, with more than 6.5% in the top ten. The CDR3 loop spans 14 amino acids. Per germline, CDR1 SGHVS and CDR2 FQNEAQ. The sample was peripheral blood. The clonotype originates from a woman between 65 and 79 years old with active or convalescent COVID-19. The chain is built from TRBV7-8 and TRBJ1-2, with D hard to call. CDR3 loop: CASSLAGPDYGYTF. CDR3 DNA sequence: TGTGCCAGCAGCTTAGCAGGGCCGGACTACGGCTACACCTTC.